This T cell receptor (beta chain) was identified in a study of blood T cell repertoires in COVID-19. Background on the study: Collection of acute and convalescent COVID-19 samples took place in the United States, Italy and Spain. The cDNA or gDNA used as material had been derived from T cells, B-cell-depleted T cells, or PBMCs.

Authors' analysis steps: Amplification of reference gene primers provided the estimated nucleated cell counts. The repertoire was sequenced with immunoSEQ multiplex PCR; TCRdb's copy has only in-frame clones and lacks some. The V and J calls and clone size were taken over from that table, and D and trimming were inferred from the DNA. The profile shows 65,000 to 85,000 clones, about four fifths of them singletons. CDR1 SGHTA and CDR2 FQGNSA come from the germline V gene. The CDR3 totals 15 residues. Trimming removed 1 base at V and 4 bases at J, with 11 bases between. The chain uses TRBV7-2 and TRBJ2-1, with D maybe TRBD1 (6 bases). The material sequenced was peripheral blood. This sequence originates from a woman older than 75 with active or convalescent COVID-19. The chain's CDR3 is CASSLVGGEYNEQFF. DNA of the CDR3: TGTGCCAGCAGCTTAGTAGGGGGAGAATACAATGAGCAGTTCTTC.